The next 15 T cell receptor beta chains were all read from a single sample in a study of cytomegalovirus exposure and HLA in healthy donors. A multiplex PCR was run with 60 Vbeta primers and 13 Jbeta primers. Generated by immunoSEQ multiplex PCR, the TCRdb table keeps only in-frame clones and is missing some. The sample has approximately 92,000 clones, 81% seen once. What was sequenced was PBMCs. The receptors shown here come from a woman aged 70-85 years in good health and CMV-seropositive.

This rearrangement joins TRBV19 to TRBJ2-3, with TRBD2 matching over 10 bases. The junction had 8 bases not matched to a gene; V was cut back by 4 bases and J by 4 bases. The germline V gene has CDR1 LNHDA and CDR2 SQIVND (reference sequence). The CDR3 has 16 residues. DNA of the CDR3: TGTGCCAGTAGTAGATCTAGCGGGAGTGTGGCAGATACGCAGTATTTT. It codes for CASSRSSGSVADTQYF.

The chain has TRBV2 and TRBJ2-2; D is ambiguous. This CDR3 spans 14 amino acids. Trimming took 5 bases from V and 1 from J, leaving 8 bases between them. Germline V CDR1 and CDR2: SNHLY, FYNNEI. The DNA for the CDR3 is TGTGCCAGCAGTTTCCCGGGGAACACCGGGGAGCTGTTTTTT. This sequence encodes CASSFPGNTGELFF.

The V gene is TRBV9, the J gene TRBJ2-5; 8 bases line up with TRBD1. The J call is uncertain, as TRBJ2-7 better fits the DNA end. The CDR3 is 17 residues long. The germline V gene has CDR1 SGDLS and CDR2 YYNGEE. CDR3 in DNA: TGTGCCAGCAGCGACGGATCCAGCGGACAGGGTATCTACGAGCAGTACTTC. Amino acid sequence: CASSDGSSGQGIYEQYF.

The chain joins TRBV10-3 to TRBJ2-4, with TRBD1 matching 10 bases. V was clipped by 8 bases and J by 1 base; unmatched bases: 14. Germline values: CDR1 ENHRY, CDR2 SYGVKD. The CDR3 has 18 residues. CDR3 bases: TGTGCCATCGGAGAGGGACAGGGGCCGCAGCCGGCCAAAAACATTCAGTACTTC. It translates to CAIGEGQGPQPAKNIQYF.

Concerning this clone: The junction departs from germline at one end; a sequencing error may be responsible. The chain links TRBV20-1 to TRBJ1-2; D call uncertain. Germline V gene sequence: CDR1 DFQATT, CDR2 SNEGSKA (reference sequence). This CDR3 is 11 amino acids long. DNA of the CDR3: TGCAGTGCTGCGGAGAACTATGACTACACCTTC. It yields the protein CSAAENYDYTF.

This chain links TRBV29-1 with TRBJ2-1; D is possibly TRBD2 (6 bases). CDR3 length: 12 residues. Per the germline V gene, CDR1 is SQVTM and CDR2 is ANQGSEA. Trimming removed 3 bases from V and 4 bases from J, with 7 bases in between. The DNA of the CDR3 is TGCAGCGTTGAGGCGGGATACAATGAGCAGTTCTTC. Its protein is CSVEAGYNEQFF.

The J gene is TRBJ1-1, the V gene TRBV11-2, with 7 nucleotides matching TRBD1. J lost 2 bases, V lost 4 bases, and 1 base had no gene match. The CDR3 loop spans 13 amino acids. Germline-derived CDR1 and CDR2 are SGHAT and FQNNGV. CDR3 coding DNA: TGTGCCAGCAGCTGGACAGGCAACACTGAAGCTTTCTTT. Amino acid sequence: CASSWTGNTEAFF.

This chain connects TRBV4-3 to TRBJ2-1; no reliable D call. V was clipped by 2 bases and J by 3 bases, with 14 bases between them. Germline V gene lookup returns CDR1 LGHNA and CDR2 YSLEER. The CDR3 totals 16 residues. The CDR3 DNA reads TGCGCCAGCAGCCAATCGAACGAGAATATCTACAATGAGCAGTTCTTC. It encodes CASSQSNENIYNEQFF.

Remarks on this clone: The junction and the germline gene differ at one end; a read error may be behind it. The same CDR3 also results from other DNA sequences found in this sample. The rearrangement joins TRBV6-6 to TRBJ1-1; the D gene is possibly TRBD1 (6 bases). Germline V gives CDR1 MNHNY, CDR2 SVGAGI (reference sequence). The CDR3 runs to 14 residues. CDR3 region: CASRDDRRNTEAFF. The CDR3, as DNA: TGTGCCAGCAGAGACGACAGGAGGAACACTGAAGCTTTTTTT.

The chain couples TRBV5-1 to TRBJ2-2; TRBD2 agrees at 13 bases. Looked up from germline, CDR1 is SGHRS and CDR2 is YFSETQ. CDR3 length: 15 residues. V shed 1 base and J 9 bases; nucleotides not matched to a gene: 3. The CDR3 spells CASSLKGLAGRELFF. DNA of the CDR3: TGCGCCAGCAGCTTGAAGGGACTAGCGGGGCGGGAGCTGTTTTTT. Together with reference TRBV5-1 and TRBJ2-2, the CDR3 gives the full variable domain: KAGVTQTPRYLIKTRGQQVTLSCSPISGHRSVSWYQQTPGQGLQFLFEYFSETQRNKGNFPGRFSGRQFSNSRSEMNVSTLELGDSALYLCASSLKGLAGRELFFGEGSRLTVL.

This chain joins TRBV11-2 and TRBJ1-2; TRBD1 aligns across 8 bases. Germline assignment: CDR1 SGHAT and CDR2 FQNNGV. The CDR3 covers 13 residues. The V segment lost 5 bases and the J segment 7 bases; nucleotides outside the gene matches: 6. The CDR3 here is CASSPGQGRGYTF. The DNA for the CDR3 is TGTGCCAGCAGCCCTGGACAGGGCCGTGGCTACACCTTC.

The chain combines TRBV27 with TRBJ1-2, with D possibly matching TRBD1 (6 bases). The CDR3 extends over 13 amino acids. Between the trimmed V and J ends, which lost 3 bases and 5 bases, there was a span of 10 bases. Germline loops: CDR1 MNHEY, CDR2 SMNVEV (reference sequence). The CDR3 coding sequence is TGTGCCAGCAGTTTCCGGGACACTTATGGCTACACCTTC. Translated, it gives CASSFRDTYGYTF.

The chain employs TRBV6-6 and TRBJ2-7; 7 positions match TRBD2. Germline loops: CDR1 MNHNY, CDR2 SVGAGI (reference sequence). The V and J ends lost 4 bases and 4 bases, in that order; junction bases with no gene match: 7. The CDR3 covers 14 residues. CDR3 sequence reads: CASSSGGRSYEQYF. The CDR3 nucleotides are TGTGCCAGCAGTTCCGGCGGGAGAAGTTACGAGCAGTACTTC.

V usage is TRBV4-3 and J usage is TRBJ2-3; 10 nucleotides align to TRBD2. This CDR3 has 17 residues. CDR1 and CDR2 (germline): LGHNA, YSLEER. V lost 3 bases to trimming and J lost 2 bases; unmatched junction nucleotides: 8. CDR3 amino acids: CASSQGGTSANTDTQYF. The CDR3 DNA follows: TGCGCCAGCAGCCAGGGAGGGACTAGCGCGAACACAGATACGCAGTATTTT.

The V gene is TRBV6-4, the J gene TRBJ2-3; D uncertain. V was trimmed by 4 bases and J by 0 bases, leaving 5 bases between them. The germline V gene encodes CDR1 MRHNA and CDR2 SNTAGT. CDR3 length equals 13 residues. Written as DNA, the CDR3 is TGTGCCAGCAGTGCGACTAGCACAGATACGCAGTATTTT. Protein sequence: CASSATSTDTQYF.